A single sample is the source of the 8 T cell receptor beta chains below, sequenced in a study of blood T cell repertoires in COVID-19. Libraries were prepared by immunoSEQ multiplex PCR; TCRdb keeps only in-frame clonotypes and omits some of them. The table has 55,000 or so clones, 65% to 90% seen once. Sequencing was done on a sample of peripheral blood. The source is a human donor in a cohort sampled during active COVID-19.

The CDR3 DNA sequence: TGTGCCAGCAGCCAAGAGGGGCTAGCGGGACTGAAAGAGACCCAGTACTTC. Translation: CASSQEGLAGLKETQYF. This chain connects TRBV3-1 (or the pseudogene TRBV3-2) to TRBJ2-5, with 9 bases matching TRBD2. The J segment lost 3 bases and the V segment lost 0 bases, leaving 8 bases of the junction unmatched. This CDR3 has 17 amino acids. The V gene's germline CDR1 is LGHDT and CDR2 YNNKEL (reference sequence).

CDR3 sequence (DNA): TGTGCCAGCAGCTTAGGTGGGGCCACATACGAGCAGTACTTC. This sequence encodes CASSLGGATYEQYF. V gene TRBV11-2 combines with J gene TRBJ2-7; D may be TRBD1 (5 bases). Germline CDR1 is SGHAT and CDR2 is FQNNGV. The CDR3 loop spans 14 amino acids. Deletions cut 1 base from V and 4 bases from J, with 11 bases between. The complete variable domain, with remaining parts taken from reference TRBV11-2 and TRBJ2-7, reads EAGVAQSPRYKIIEKRQSVAFWCNPISGHATLYWYQQILGQGPKLLIQFQNNGVVDDSQLPKDRFSAERLKGVDSTLKIQPAKLEDSAVYLCASSLGGATYEQYFGPGTRLTVT.

The chain has TRBV11-2 and TRBJ2-1; TRBD2 aligns across 13 bases. Germline CDR1 reads SGHAT; CDR2 reads FQNNGV. V shed 5 bases and J 5 bases; nucleotides not matched to a gene: 3. This CDR3 contains 15 residues. The CDR3 spells CASSGTSGNHNEQFF. DNA of the CDR3: TGTGCCAGCAGCGGGACTAGCGGGAACCACAATGAGCAGTTCTTC. Looking up the rest from reference TRBV11-2 and TRBJ2-1 gives the full variable domain: EAGVAQSPRYKIIEKRQSVAFWCNPISGHATLYWYQQILGQGPKLLIQFQNNGVVDDSQLPKDRFSAERLKGVDSTLKIQPAKLEDSAVYLCASSGTSGNHNEQFFGPGTRLTVL.

CDR3 amino acids: CSVEGTGGKGYTF. CDR3 DNA sequence: TGCAGCGTTGAGGGGACAGGGGGAAAGGGCTACACCTTC. The V and J genes are TRBV29-1 and TRBJ1-2, with 11 bases lining up with TRBD1. The CDR3 length is 13 residues. V shed 3 bases and J 8 bases; nucleotides not matched to a gene: 5. Germline CDR1 and CDR2: SQVTM and ANQGSEA.

The V gene is TRBV14, the J gene TRBJ2-7, with 9 bases matching TRBD2. This CDR3 has 16 residues. Germline assignment: CDR1 SGHDN and CDR2 FVKESK. After removal of 3 bases from V and 2 bases from J, the junction contained 8 bases not matched to a gene. DNA for the CDR3: TGTGCCAGCAGCCAGCGAACCGGACTAGCGCCCTACGAGCAGTACTTC. Protein sequence: CASSQRTGLAPYEQYF.

This chain connects TRBV7-3 to TRBJ2-7; 10 bases align to TRBD1. Germline V gene sequence: CDR1 SGHTA, CDR2 FQGTGA. There are 15 residues in the CDR3. Trimming cost V 5 bases and J 0 bases; bases outside gene matches: 4. The CDR3 protein is CASSPGTGASYEQYF. CDR3 DNA sequence: TGTGCCAGCAGCCCCGGGACAGGGGCCTCCTACGAGCAGTACTTC.

The rearrangement links TRBV7-9 to TRBJ1-2; a weak D match, TRBD1 (6 bases). The CDR3 consists of 14 residues. Looked up from germline, CDR1 is SEHNR and CDR2 is FQNEAQ (reference sequence). The V end lost 4 bases, the J end lost 8 bases, and 17 bases lay between the germline ends. The CDR3 region is CASSSPSGVRGYTF. Written as DNA, the CDR3 is TGTGCCAGCAGCTCTCCCTCAGGGGTAAGAGGCTACACCTTC.

The V gene is TRBV6-2 or TRBV6-3, the J gene TRBJ2-7; D may be TRBD2 (6 bases). Trimming took off 2 bases at V and 4 bases at J, with 12 bases between the two ends. Germline loops: CDR1 MNHEY, CDR2 SVGEGT. This CDR3 is 14 amino acids long. CDR3 in amino acids: CASSYPGSGYEQYF. For the CDR3, the DNA is TGTGCCAGCAGTTACCCCGGGAGCGGTTACGAGCAGTACTTC.